The 21 T cell receptor beta chains given below trace back to one sample, sequenced in a study of blood T cell repertoires in COVID-19. Using immunoSEQ multiplex PCR, the repertoire was profiled, and TCRdb retains in-frame clones only, with some absent. The sample records over 300,000 clones, approximately 88% being singletons. Material: peripheral blood. All receptors derive from a man aged 18 to 30 who had recovered from COVID-19.

The chain joins TRBV23-1 to TRBJ1-5, with 7 bases fitting TRBD1. Being an ORF, TRBV23-1 has a function that is uncertain. V dropped 9 bases and J dropped 7; count of bases not matched to a gene: 9. The CDR3 is 13 amino acids. The CDR3 reads CASRTGDGQPQHF. CDR3 nucleotide sequence: TGCGCCAGTCGAACAGGGGATGGCCAGCCCCAGCATTTT.

This chain uses TRBV11-3 with TRBJ2-1, with a possible D match to TRBD2 (5 bases). This CDR3 is built from 15 residues. V lost 0 bases, J lost 5 bases, and 11 bases lay in between. The germline V gene encodes CDR1 SGHNT and CDR2 YENEEA. The CDR3 region is CASSLEASRDNEQFF. The CDR3 DNA follows: TGTGCCAGCAGCTTAGAGGCTAGCCGAGACAATGAGCAGTTCTTC.

V and J are TRBV3-1 (or the pseudogene TRBV3-2) and TRBJ2-2, with no clear D. CDR3 length: 16 amino acids. V shed 4 bases and J shed 1 base, with 13 bases lying between them. Germline V lookup: CDR1 LGHDT, CDR2 YNNKEL (reference sequence). CDR3 DNA: TGTGCCAGCAGCCGAGAAACCCGGGTGAACACCGGGGAGCTGTTTTTT. It encodes CASSRETRVNTGELFF.

The chain employs TRBV7-9 and TRBJ2-2; 12 nucleotides align to TRBD2. Trimming took 1 base from V and 4 from J; bases not matched to a gene: 4. The CDR3 is made up of 17 amino acids. The germline V gene has CDR1 SEHNR and CDR2 FQNEAQ (reference sequence). The CDR3 DNA follows: TGTGCCAGCAGCTTAGGAACTAGCGGGGGGTCCACCGGGGAGCTGTTTTTT. It specifies CASSLGTSGGSTGELFF.

This clone was counted once. The chain carries TRBV6-5 and TRBJ2-3; possible D gene TRBD2, 6 bases. CDR1 and CDR2 (germline): MNHEY, SVGAGI. The V end lost 6 bases, the J end lost 4 bases, and 17 bases lay between the germline ends. The CDR3 loop spans 15 amino acids. As DNA, the CDR3 is TGTGCCAGCAGCCCGGGAGCCTTGGGGGCAGATACGCAGTATTTT. Its protein is CASSPGALGADTQYF.

The J gene is TRBJ1-6, the V gene TRBV4-3; D possibly corresponds to TRBD1 (5 bases). This CDR3 spans 19 amino acids. Germline V CDR1 and CDR2: LGHNA, YSLEER. V was pared by 0 bases and J by 9 bases, with 24 bases between. The chain's CDR3 is CASSQDIGSRGAPASPLHF. The CDR3 nucleotides read TGCGCCAGCAGCCAAGATATAGGTAGTCGTGGGGCCCCCGCTTCACCCCTCCACTTT.

The gene calls are TRBV3-1 (or the pseudogene TRBV3-2) and TRBJ2-7; TRBD1 matches 7 bases. J was trimmed by 2 bases and V by 1 base; bases with no gene match: 5. The CDR3 contains 15 residues. Germline V gene lookup returns CDR1 LGHDT and CDR2 YNNKEL (reference sequence). The CDR3 here is CASSQGGDSTYEQYF. CDR3 nucleotide sequence: TGTGCCAGCAGCCAAGGTGGGGACAGTACCTACGAGCAGTACTTC.

The J gene is TRBJ2-5, the V gene TRBV11-3; 11 bases align to TRBD2. The CDR3 spans 16 residues. Germline V CDR1 and CDR2: SGHNT, YENEEA. Trimming at V came to 1 base and at J to 2 bases, leaving 3 bases not matched to a gene. CDR3 amino acids: CASSLAGTSGQETQYF. As DNA, the CDR3 is TGTGCCAGCAGCTTAGCGGGGACTAGCGGACAAGAGACCCAGTACTTC.

The chain has TRBV5-4 and TRBJ1-2; 9 nucleotides align to TRBD1. The CDR3 length is 20 residues. CDR1 SGHNT and CDR2 YYREEE come from the germline V gene (reference sequence). V lost 1 base to trimming and J lost 2 bases; unmatched junction nucleotides: 18. The CDR3 sequence: CASSLPSYLVRGTGNYGYTF. For the CDR3, the DNA is TGTGCCAGCAGCTTGCCAAGCTACCTCGTTAGGGGGACAGGGAACTATGGCTACACCTTC.

J is TRBJ1-6 and V is TRBV5-6; D is unresolved. Germline values: CDR1 SGHDT, CDR2 YYEEEE. V was shortened by 1 base and J by 7 bases, with 12 bases between the two germline ends. The CDR3 consists of 15 residues. DNA of the CDR3: TGTGCCAGCAGCTTGCGTGGACTCTTAAATTCACCCCTCCACTTT. Translation: CASSLRGLLNSPLHF.

The chain links TRBV11-2 to TRBJ1-1; 11 bases map to TRBD1. This CDR3 contains 17 residues. Germline V gene lookup returns CDR1 SGHAT and CDR2 FQNNGV. The V segment lost 3 bases and the J segment 4 bases; nucleotides outside the gene matches: 10. CDR3: CASSLDGQGARVTEAFF. CDR3 DNA: TGTGCCAGCAGCTTGGACGGACAGGGGGCGCGGGTCACTGAAGCTTTCTTT.

The V call is TRBV12-3 or TRBV12-4, the J call TRBJ1-2; maybe TRBD1 (6 bases). The V end was cut by 1 base, the J end by 6 bases, with 9 bases between. CDR3 length: 13 amino acids. CDR3: CASSLGYRDGYTF. The CDR3 region has the DNA TGTGCCAGCAGTTTAGGGTACAGGGATGGCTACACCTTC.

V gene TRBV29-1 combines with J gene TRBJ2-5; TRBD1 matches 9 bases. Germline V gene lookup returns CDR1 SQVTM and CDR2 ANQGSEA. This CDR3 is built from 15 residues. The CDR3 here is CSTRTGANWGETQYF. The DNA for the CDR3 is TGCAGTACCCGGACAGGGGCCAACTGGGGGGAGACCCAGTACTTC. The variable domain in full, with the rest retrieved from reference TRBV29-1 and TRBJ2-5, is SAVISQKPSRDICQRGTSLTIQCQVDSQVTMMFWYRQQPGQSLTLIATANQGSEATYESGFVIDKFPISRPNLTFSTLTVSNMSPEDSSIYLCSTRTGANWGETQYFGPGTRLLVL.

The V and J genes are TRBV15 and TRBJ1-2; D is uncertain. Trimming removed 0 bases from V and 5 bases from J, with 10 bases in between. The V gene's germline CDR1 is LNHNV and CDR2 YYDKDF (reference sequence). The CDR3 covers 14 residues. The CDR3 DNA is TGTGCCACCAGCAGAGATCCCCCCTTGTATGGCTACACCTTC. This codes for CATSRDPPLYGYTF. The variable domain in full, completed from reference TRBV15 and TRBJ1-2, reads DAMVIQNPRYQVTQFGKPVTLSCSQTLNHNVMYWYQQKSSQAPKLLFHYYDKDFNNEADTPDNFQSRRPNTSFCFLDIRSPGLGDTAMYLCATSRDPPLYGYTFGSGTRLTVV.

V is TRBV4-1 and J is TRBJ2-7, with a possible D match to TRBD2 (6 bases). The germline CDR1 and CDR2 sequences are MGHRA and YSYEKL. The CDR3 totals 16 residues. V was pared by 3 bases and J by 3 bases, with 18 bases between. The CDR3 DNA sequence: TGCGCCAGCAGCCAGGAGGGACTTGTTGACGGCTACGAGCAGTACTTC. Amino acid sequence: CASSQEGLVDGYEQYF.

This chain connects TRBV5-5 to TRBJ2-7; TRBD1 agrees at 9 bases. Germline CDR1 reads SGHKS; CDR2 reads YYEKEE (reference sequence). The CDR3 runs to 16 residues. With 0 bases clipped from V and 1 base from J, the junction kept 5 bases outside the gene matches. CDR3 DNA sequence: TGTGCCAGCAGCTTGGACTACGGACAGGGGTCCTACGAGCAGTACTTC. Amino acid sequence: CASSLDYGQGSYEQYF.

The chain carries TRBV6-4 and TRBJ1-3; TRBD1 agrees at 11 bases. This CDR3 has 14 amino acids. Germline V gene data show CDR1 as MRHNA and CDR2 as SNTAGT. V trimming: 6 bases; J trimming: 4 bases; junction bases outside the gene matches: 2. CDR3 in amino acids: CASRDRGPGNTIYF. In DNA, the CDR3 is TGTGCCAGCAGGGACAGGGGGCCCGGAAACACCATATATTTT.

The rearrangement uses TRBV19 and TRBJ2-5, with D perhaps matching TRBD1 (7 bases). V gave up 4 bases and J gave up 2 bases, with 14 bases separating them. Germline CDR1 reads LNHDA; CDR2 reads SQIVND (reference sequence). The CDR3 spans 15 residues. The CDR3, as DNA: TGTGCCAGTAGTAGGAGGGGGCCTTTACAAGAGACCCAGTACTTC. Amino acids: CASSRRGPLQETQYF.

The V call is TRBV19, the J call TRBJ2-7, with 7 bases identical to TRBD2. This CDR3 is built from 14 residues. After removal of 4 bases from V and 7 bases from J, the junction contained 10 bases not matched to a gene. The germline V gene encodes CDR1 LNHDA and CDR2 SQIVND (reference sequence). CDR3 DNA sequence: TGTGCCAGTAGTAGCGGGGAGGGCCGAGATGAGCAGTACTTC. The encoded protein is CASSSGEGRDEQYF.

The chain combines TRBV9 with TRBJ2-5; weak D call: TRBD2 (5 bases). Germline V CDR1 and CDR2: SGDLS, YYNGEE. Trimming took 0 bases from V and 1 from J, leaving 13 bases between them. The CDR3 loop spans 16 amino acids. CDR3 nucleotides: TGTGCCAGCAGCGTAGGAGAAAGGGCGGGCCAAGAGACCCAGTACTTC. This encodes CASSVGERAGQETQYF.

V gene TRBV7-9 combines with J gene TRBJ1-1; D is possibly TRBD1 (6 bases). This CDR3 spans 12 amino acids. CDR1 is SEHNR and CDR2 is FQNEAQ in the germline V gene (reference sequence). V gave up 1 base and J gave up 7 bases, with 7 bases separating them. CDR3 sequence: CASSLGTDEAFF. The CDR3 DNA follows: TGTGCCAGCAGCTTAGGGACAGATGAAGCTTTCTTT.